The 8 T cell receptor beta chains below all came from one sample that was sequenced in a study of T cells in Graves' hyperthyroidism and ophthalmopathy. TCR beta CDR3 region amplification was performed from RNA transcripts. A set of HTBI primers served as the primers for a first-round RT-PCR of the TCR CDR3. From the multiplex PCR reads, TCRdb called clonotypes with MiXCR, one entry per CDR3 protein. The sample shows some 320,000 distinct CDR3 sequences, approximately 14% of them seen only once. Sequenced input: blood. The source of these receptors is a woman between 40 and 50 years old with Graves' ophthalmopathy.

As for this clonotype: A much larger clone sits a single nucleotide away, making a read error possible. The conserved final phenylalanine or tryptophan is absent from the CDR3, which likely points to a read error. CDR3 sequence: CASSLDGGGNTEAFL. DNA for the CDR3: TGTGCCAGCAGCTTGGATGGAGGGGGCAATACTGAAGCTTTCCTT. J is TRBJ1-1 and V is TRBV5-6; 7 nucleotides line up with TRBD1. V gave up 0 bases and J gave up 5 bases; unmatched junction bases: 7. The CDR3 has 15 residues. The germline CDR1 and CDR2 sequences are SGHDT and YYEEEE.

The V call is TRBV18, the J call TRBJ1-2; D is possibly TRBD1 (5 bases). From germline, CDR1 is KGHSH and CDR2 LQKENI. The V end was cut by 1 base, the J end by 2 bases, with 11 bases between. The CDR3 is 15 residues long. The CDR3 region is CASSPQRAGNYGYTF. The CDR3 DNA is TGTGCCAGCTCACCACAAAGGGCAGGGAACTATGGCTACACCTTC.

This clonotype was detected many times. The chain has TRBV6-6 and TRBJ2-5; 9 nucleotides match TRBD2. Germline V gene data show CDR1 as MNHNY and CDR2 as SVGAGI (reference sequence). The CDR3 runs 16 residues. The junction had 9 bases not matched to a gene; V was cut back by 2 bases and J by 5 bases. The chain's CDR3 is CASSYGAASGEETQYF. CDR3 DNA sequence: TGTGCCAGCAGTTACGGGGCTGCTAGCGGGGAGGAGACCCAGTACTTC.

Remarks on this clonotype: A single base separates this from a much larger clone, so it may be a read error. This chain connects TRBV7-9 to TRBJ1-1, with TRBD1 as a possible D gene (5 bases). The CDR3 runs to 15 residues. Germline CDR1 SEHNR, CDR2 FQNEAQ (reference sequence). CDR3 nucleotides: TGTGCCGGCAGCTTTATTAAGGGGATGAACACTGAAGCTTTCTTT. Protein: CAGSFIKGMNTEAFF.

This clonotype has a handful of counts. This sequence joins TRBV15 and TRBJ1-6; D remains unclear. Trimming shortened V by 2 bases and J by 9 bases, and 8 bases separated the two germline ends. Germline CDR1 reads LNHNV; CDR2 reads YYDKDF (reference sequence). This CDR3 is built from 13 residues. CDR3 region: CATSRYRISPLHF. The CDR3 nucleotides are TGTGCCACCAGCAGATATAGGATTTCACCCCTCCACTTT. Looking up the rest from reference TRBV15 and TRBJ1-6 gives the full variable domain: DAMVIQNPRYQVTQFGKPVTLSCSQTLNHNVMYWYQQKSSQAPKLLFHYYDKDFNNEADTPDNFQSRRPNTSFCFLDIRSPGLGDTAMYLCATSRYRISPLHFGNGTRLTVT.

The sample holds a few counts of this clonotype. The chain is built from TRBV20-1 and TRBJ2-7; 7 bases are shared with TRBD1. V gave up 0 bases and J gave up 0 bases; unmatched junction bases: 8. Germline CDR1 and CDR2: DFQATT and SNEGSKA (reference sequence). The CDR3 totals 16 residues. In DNA form, the CDR3 reads TGCAGTGCTAGAGATTATAGGACAGGAAGCTCCTACGAGCAGTACTTC. It is translated as CSARDYRTGSSYEQYF.

The table lists this clonotype with many counts. The rearrangement uses TRBV20-1 and TRBJ2-1; 8 nucleotides agree with TRBD2. Trimming cost V 5 bases and J 4 bases; bases outside gene matches: 10. The CDR3 spans 15 residues. CDR1 and CDR2 from the germline V gene are DFQATT and SNEGSKA (reference sequence). CDR3 bases: TGCAGTGCTGGTGGCTGGAGCGGGAGATACAATGAGCAGTTCTTC. Translating it yields CSAGGWSGRYNEQFF.

The V and J genes are TRBV27 and TRBJ2-7; weak D call: TRBD2 (5 bases). Trimming removed 2 bases at V and 0 bases at J, with 14 bases between. Germline CDR1 MNHEY, CDR2 SMNVEV (reference sequence). CDR3 size: 16 residues. The DNA for the CDR3 is TGTGCCAGCAGTTTAGCCCGGGGAACCAGCTCCTACGAGCAGTACTTC. Amino acid sequence: CASSLARGTSSYEQYF.